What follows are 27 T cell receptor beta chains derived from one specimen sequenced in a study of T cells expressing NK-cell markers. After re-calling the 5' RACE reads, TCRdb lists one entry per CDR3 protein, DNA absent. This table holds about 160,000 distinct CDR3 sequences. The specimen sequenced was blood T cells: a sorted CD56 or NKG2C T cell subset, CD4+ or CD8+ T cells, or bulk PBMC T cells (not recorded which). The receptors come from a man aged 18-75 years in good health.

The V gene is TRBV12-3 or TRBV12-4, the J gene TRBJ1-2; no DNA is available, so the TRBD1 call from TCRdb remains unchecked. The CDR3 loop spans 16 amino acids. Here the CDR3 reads CASSLGGTGGNYGYTF.

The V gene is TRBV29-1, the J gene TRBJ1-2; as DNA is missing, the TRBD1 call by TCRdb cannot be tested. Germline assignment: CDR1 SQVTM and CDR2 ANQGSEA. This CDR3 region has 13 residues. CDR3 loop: CSIPRQNTYGYTF.

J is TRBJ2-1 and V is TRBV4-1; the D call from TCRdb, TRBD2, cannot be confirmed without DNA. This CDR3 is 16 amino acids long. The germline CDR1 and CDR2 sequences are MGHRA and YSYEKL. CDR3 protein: CASSPTSGINYNEQFF.

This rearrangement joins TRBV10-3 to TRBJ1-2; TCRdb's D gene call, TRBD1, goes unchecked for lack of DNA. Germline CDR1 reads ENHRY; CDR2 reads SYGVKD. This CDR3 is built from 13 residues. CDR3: CAISVAGAAGYTF.

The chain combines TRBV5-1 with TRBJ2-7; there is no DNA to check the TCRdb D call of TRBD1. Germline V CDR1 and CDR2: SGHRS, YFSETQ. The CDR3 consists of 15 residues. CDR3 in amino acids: CASSRTGETFYEQYF.

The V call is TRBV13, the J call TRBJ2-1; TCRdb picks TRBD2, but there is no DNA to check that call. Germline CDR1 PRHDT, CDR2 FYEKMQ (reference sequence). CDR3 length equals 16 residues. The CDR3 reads CASSPPQAGDDNEQFF.

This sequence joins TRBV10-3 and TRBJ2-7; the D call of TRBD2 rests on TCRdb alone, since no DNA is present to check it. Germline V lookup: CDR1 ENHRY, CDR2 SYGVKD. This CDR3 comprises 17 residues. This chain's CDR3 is CAISESTSGGPSYEQYF.

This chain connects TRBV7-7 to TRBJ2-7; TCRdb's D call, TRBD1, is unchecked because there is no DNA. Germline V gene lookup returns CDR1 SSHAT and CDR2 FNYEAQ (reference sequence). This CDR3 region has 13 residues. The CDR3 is CASSLQGNYEQYF. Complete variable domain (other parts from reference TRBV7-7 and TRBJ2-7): GAGVSQSPRYKVTKRGQDVTLRCDPISSHATLYWYQQALGQGPEFLTYFNYEAQPDKSGLPSDRFSAERPEGSISTLTIQRTEQRDSAMYRCASSLQGNYEQYFGPGTRLTVT.

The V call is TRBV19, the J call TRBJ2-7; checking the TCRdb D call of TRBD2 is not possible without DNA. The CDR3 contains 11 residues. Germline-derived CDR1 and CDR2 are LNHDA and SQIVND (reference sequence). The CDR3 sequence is CASFQGGEQYF.

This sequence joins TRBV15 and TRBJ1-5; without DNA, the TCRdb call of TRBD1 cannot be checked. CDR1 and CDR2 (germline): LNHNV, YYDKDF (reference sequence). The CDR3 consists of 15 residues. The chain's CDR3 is CATSVGTGDRQPQHF. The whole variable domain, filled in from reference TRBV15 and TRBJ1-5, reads DAMVIQNPRYQVTQFGKPVTLSCSQTLNHNVMYWYQQKSSQAPKLLFHYYDKDFNNEADTPDNFQSRRPNTSFCFLDIRSPGLGDTAMYLCATSVGTGDRQPQHFGDGTRLSIL.

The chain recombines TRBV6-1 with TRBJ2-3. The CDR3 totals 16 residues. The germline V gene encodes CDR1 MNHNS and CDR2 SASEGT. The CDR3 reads CASSEAQGSGTDTQYF.

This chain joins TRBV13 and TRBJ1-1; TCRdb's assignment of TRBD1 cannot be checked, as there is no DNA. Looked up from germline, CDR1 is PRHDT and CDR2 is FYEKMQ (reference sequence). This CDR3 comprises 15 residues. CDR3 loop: CASSLRQAPRTEAFF.

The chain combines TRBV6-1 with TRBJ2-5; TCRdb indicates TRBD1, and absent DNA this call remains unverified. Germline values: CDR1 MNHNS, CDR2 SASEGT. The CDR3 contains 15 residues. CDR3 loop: CASTRTELPQETQYF.

CDR3 loop: CASSPGHEAEAFF. The chain joins TRBV18 to TRBJ1-1. The germline V gene has CDR1 KGHSH and CDR2 LQKENI. CDR3 length: 13 residues.

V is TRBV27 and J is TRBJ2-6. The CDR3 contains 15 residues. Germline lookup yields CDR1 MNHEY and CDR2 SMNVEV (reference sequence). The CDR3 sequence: CASSLAATGANVLTF.

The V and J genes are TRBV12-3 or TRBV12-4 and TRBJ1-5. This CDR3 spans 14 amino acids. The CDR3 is CASSKAAGHQPQHF.

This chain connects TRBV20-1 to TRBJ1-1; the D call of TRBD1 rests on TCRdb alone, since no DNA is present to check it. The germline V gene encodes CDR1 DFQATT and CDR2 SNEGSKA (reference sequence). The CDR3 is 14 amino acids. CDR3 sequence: CSAPLRGQNTEAFF.

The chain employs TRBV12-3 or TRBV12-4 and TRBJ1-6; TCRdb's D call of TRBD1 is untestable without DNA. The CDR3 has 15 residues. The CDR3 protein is CASSGQGAPNSPLHF.

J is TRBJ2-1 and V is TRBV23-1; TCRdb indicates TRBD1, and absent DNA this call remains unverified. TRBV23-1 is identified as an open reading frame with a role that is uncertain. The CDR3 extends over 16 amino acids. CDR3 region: CASRHNQGGRVNEQFF.

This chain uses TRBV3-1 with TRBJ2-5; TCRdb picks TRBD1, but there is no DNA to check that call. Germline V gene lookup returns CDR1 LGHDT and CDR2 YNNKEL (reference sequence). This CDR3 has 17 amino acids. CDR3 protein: CASSQDYPRQAQETQYF.

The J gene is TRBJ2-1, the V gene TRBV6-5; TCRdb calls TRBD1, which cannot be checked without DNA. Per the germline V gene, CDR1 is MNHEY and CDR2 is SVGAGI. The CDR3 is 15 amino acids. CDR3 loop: CASSSNPGEANEQFF.

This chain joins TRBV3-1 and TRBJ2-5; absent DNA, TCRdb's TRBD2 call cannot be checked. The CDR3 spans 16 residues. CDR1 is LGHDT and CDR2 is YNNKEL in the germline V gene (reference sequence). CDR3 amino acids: CASSQGTGTFAETQYF.

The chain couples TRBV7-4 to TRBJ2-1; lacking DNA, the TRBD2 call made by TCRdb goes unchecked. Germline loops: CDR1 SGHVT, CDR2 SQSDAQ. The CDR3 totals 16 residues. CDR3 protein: CASNRSGGASYNEQFF.

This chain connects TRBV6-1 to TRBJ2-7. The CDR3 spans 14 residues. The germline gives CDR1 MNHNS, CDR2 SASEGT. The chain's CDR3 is CASSGAGSSYEQYF.

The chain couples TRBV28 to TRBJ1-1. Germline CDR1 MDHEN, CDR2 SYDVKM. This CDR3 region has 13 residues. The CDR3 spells CASSFFVSEEAFF.

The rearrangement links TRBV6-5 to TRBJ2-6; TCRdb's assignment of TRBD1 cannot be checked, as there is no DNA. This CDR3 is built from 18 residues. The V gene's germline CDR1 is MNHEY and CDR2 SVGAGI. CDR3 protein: CASSYSGTLMSGANVLTF.

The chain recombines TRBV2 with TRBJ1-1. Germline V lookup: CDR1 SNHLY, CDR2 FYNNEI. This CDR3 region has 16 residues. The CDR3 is CASSVGFGVYSAEAFF.